This record covers a single TCR beta chain. The table came from immunoSEQ multiplex PCR; TCRdb's copy has only in-frame clones and leaves some out. The sample has around 50,000 clones, 93% seen once. The data were taken from a study of T cell changes during pregnancy in multiple sclerosis. This CDR3 has 16 amino acids. The V and J ends lost 1 base and 5 bases, in that order; junction bases with no gene match: 6. From germline, CDR1 is SNHLY and CDR2 FYNNEI. The chain couples TRBV2 to TRBJ2-1; 9 nucleotides line up with TRBD1. Source: CD8+ T cells from peripheral blood mononuclear cells, taken in the second trimester of pregnancy. This receptor was identified in a female donor with multiple sclerosis, enrolled in a pregnancy study. The CDR3 protein is CASSEVGTGGHNEQFF. The CDR3 bases are TGTGCCAGCAGTGAAGTAGGCACAGGGGGCCACAATGAGCAGTTCTTC.